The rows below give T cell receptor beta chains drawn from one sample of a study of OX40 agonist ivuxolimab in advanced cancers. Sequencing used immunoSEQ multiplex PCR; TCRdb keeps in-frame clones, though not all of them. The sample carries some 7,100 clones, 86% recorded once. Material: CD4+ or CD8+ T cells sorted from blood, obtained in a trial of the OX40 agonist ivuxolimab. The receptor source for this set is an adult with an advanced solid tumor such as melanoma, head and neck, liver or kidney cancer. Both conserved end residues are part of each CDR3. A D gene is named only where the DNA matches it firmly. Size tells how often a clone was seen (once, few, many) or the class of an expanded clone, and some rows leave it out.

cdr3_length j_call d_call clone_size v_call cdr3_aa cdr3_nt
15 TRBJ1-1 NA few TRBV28 CASSLGATGSTEAFF TGTGCCAGCAGTTTAGGGGCGACTGGGTCCACTGAAGCTTTCTTT
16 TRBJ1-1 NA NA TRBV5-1 CASSLEDRGRNTEAFF TGCGCCAGCAGCTTGGAGGATCGGGGCCGGAACACTGAAGCTTTCTTT
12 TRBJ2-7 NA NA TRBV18 CASSPRRYEQYF TGTGCCAGCTCACCGCGTCGATACGAGCAGTACTTC
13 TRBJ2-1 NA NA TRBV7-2 CASSLSWDNEQFF TGTGCCAGCAGCTTAAGCTGGGACAATGAGCAGTTCTTC
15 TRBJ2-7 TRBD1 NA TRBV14 CASSRGQGGLREQYF TGTGCCAGCAGCCGGGGACAGGGGGGATTGCGCGAGCAGTACTTC
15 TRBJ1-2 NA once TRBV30 CAWKFGGLFNYGYTF TGTGCCTGGAAATTCGGGGGTCTTTTTAACTATGGCTACACCTTC
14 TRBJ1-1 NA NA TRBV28 CASSLLPGNTEAFF TGTGCCAGCAGTTTATTGCCAGGGAATACTGAAGCTTTCTTT
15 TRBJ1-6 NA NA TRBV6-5 CASRLDGRYNSPLHF TGTGCCAGCAGACTCGATGGACGGTATAATTCACCCCTCCACTTT
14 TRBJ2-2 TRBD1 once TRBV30 CAWSVRRGRGELFF TGTGCCTGGAGTGTACGCAGGGGGCGGGGGGAGCTGTTTTTT
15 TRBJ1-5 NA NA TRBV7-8 CASSLERISNQPQHF TGTGCCAGCAGCTTAGAACGAATCAGCAATCAGCCCCAGCATTTT
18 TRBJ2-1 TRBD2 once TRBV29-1 CSAAGVLAGVVGYNEQFF TGCAGCGCTGCCGGGGTGCTAGCGGGAGTCGTGGGGTACAATGAGCAGTTCTTC
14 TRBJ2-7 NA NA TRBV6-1 CASSTTTGPYEQYF TGTGCCAGCAGTACCACGACAGGCCCCTACGAGCAGTACTTC
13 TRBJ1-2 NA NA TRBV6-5 CASSYEGGRGYTF TGTGCCAGCAGTTACGAAGGGGGACGTGGCTACACCTTC
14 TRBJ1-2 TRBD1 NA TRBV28 CASSYGQGALGYTF TGTGCCAGCAGTTATGGACAGGGGGCCTTGGGCTACACCTTC
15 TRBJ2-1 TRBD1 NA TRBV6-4 CASSAGTGSYNEQFF TGTGCCAGCAGTGCCGGGACAGGCTCCTACAATGAGCAGTTCTTC
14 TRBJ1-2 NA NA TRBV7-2 CATREGGLIYGYTF TGTGCCACCCGAGAGGGGGGCCTAATCTATGGCTACACCTTC
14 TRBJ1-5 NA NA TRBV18 CASSPRRDNQPQHF TGTGCCAGCTCACCTCGCAGGGATAATCAGCCCCAGCATTTT
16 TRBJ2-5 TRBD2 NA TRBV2 CASSVGLAGSRETQYF TGTGCCAGCAGTGTAGGACTAGCGGGGTCGCGGGAGACCCAGTACTTC
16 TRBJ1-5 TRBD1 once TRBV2 CASRDRTGGINQPQHF TGTGCCAGCAGGGACCGGACAGGGGGAATCAATCAGCCCCAGCATTTT
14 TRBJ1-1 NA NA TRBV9 CASSVGRRGAEAFF TGTGCCAGCAGCGTAGGAAGGCGGGGAGCTGAAGCTTTCTTT
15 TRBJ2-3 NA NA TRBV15 CATSFSTGLSYTQYF TGTGCCACCAGCTTCTCAACTGGATTATCATATACGCAGTATTTT
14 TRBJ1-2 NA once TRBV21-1 CASTIQTDSHGYTF TGTGCCAGCACCATACAGACCGACTCTCATGGCTACACCTTC
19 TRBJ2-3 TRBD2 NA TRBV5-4 CASSKTSGRGGNHRDTQYF TGTGCCAGCAGCAAAACTAGCGGGAGGGGGGGAAACCACAGAGATACGCAGTATTTT
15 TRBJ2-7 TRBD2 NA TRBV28 CASSTFGAGAYEQYF TGTGCCAGCAGTACCTTCGGAGCGGGGGCCTACGAGCAGTACTTC
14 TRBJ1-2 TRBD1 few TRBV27 CASARQGDYYGYTF TGTGCCAGCGCCCGACAGGGGGACTACTATGGCTACACCTTC
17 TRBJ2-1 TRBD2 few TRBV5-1 CASRDTSGGVSYNEQFF TGCGCCAGCAGAGATACTAGCGGGGGGGTCTCCTACAATGAGCAGTTCTTC
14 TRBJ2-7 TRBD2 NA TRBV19 CASSYSGRTNEQYF TGTGCCAGTAGTTATAGCGGGAGAACCAACGAGCAGTACTTC
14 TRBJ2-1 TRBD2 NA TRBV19 CATLQRGMNNEQFF TGTGCCACTCTCCAGCGGGGGATGAACAATGAGCAGTTCTTC
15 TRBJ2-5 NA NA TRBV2 CASRDLTGGAGAQYF TGTGCCAGCAGGGATTTGACCGGGGGCGCCGGGGCCCAGTACTTC
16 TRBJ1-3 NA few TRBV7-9 CASSLETVPSGNTIYF TGTGCCAGCAGCTTAGAGACAGTCCCCTCTGGAAACACCATATATTTT
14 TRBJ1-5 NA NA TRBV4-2 CASSRGEGVEPQHF TGTGCCAGCAGCAGAGGAGAGGGGGTTGAGCCCCAGCATTTT
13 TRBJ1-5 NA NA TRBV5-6 CASSLHGSQPQHF TGTGCCAGCAGCTTACATGGGAGTCAGCCCCAGCATTTT
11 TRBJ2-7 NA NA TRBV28 CASSSSWEQYF TGTGCCAGCAGTTCCTCCTGGGAGCAGTACTTC
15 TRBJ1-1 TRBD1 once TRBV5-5 CASSFLDRGKTEAFF TGTGCCAGCAGCTTTTTGGACAGGGGGAAAACTGAAGCTTTCTTT
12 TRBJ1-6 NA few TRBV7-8 CASSFVNSPLHF TGTGCCAGCAGCTTCGTTAATTCACCCCTCCACTTT
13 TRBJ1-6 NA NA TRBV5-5 CASSLDRRSPLHF TGTGCCAGCAGCTTGGACCGGAGGTCACCCCTCCACTTT
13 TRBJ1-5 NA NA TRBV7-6 CASSLAASQPQHF TGTGCCAGCAGCTTAGCCGCAAGTCAGCCCCAGCATTTT
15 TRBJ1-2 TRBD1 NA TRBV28 CASSSPGQPPGGYTF TGTGCCAGCAGTTCTCCGGGACAGCCTCCTGGTGGCTACACCTTC
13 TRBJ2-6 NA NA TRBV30 CAWSPAGANVLTF TGTGCCTGGAGCCCAGCTGGGGCCAACGTCCTGACTTTC
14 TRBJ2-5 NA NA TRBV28 CASSLWQGSGTQYF TGTGCCAGCAGTTTATGGCAGGGGTCAGGGACCCAGTACTTC
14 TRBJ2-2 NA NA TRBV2 CASSGDSQAGELFF TGTGCCAGCAGTGGGGATTCCCAGGCCGGGGAGCTGTTTTTT
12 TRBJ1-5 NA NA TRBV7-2 CASSFDNQPQHF TGTGCCAGCAGCTTCGATAATCAGCCCCAGCATTTT
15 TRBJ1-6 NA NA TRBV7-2 CASSTPGSHNSPLHF TGTGCCAGCAGCACCCCGGGATCACATAATTCACCCCTCCACTTT
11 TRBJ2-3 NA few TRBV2 CASSVSDTQYF TGTGCCAGCAGTGTGTCAGATACGCAGTATTTT
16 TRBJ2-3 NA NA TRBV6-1 CASSEGAGDSPDTQYF TGTGCCAGCAGTGAAGGAGCGGGGGACAGTCCAGATACGCAGTATTTT
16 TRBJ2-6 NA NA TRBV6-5 CASSYSTGSGANVLTF TGTGCCAGCAGTTACTCAACAGGGTCTGGGGCCAACGTCCTGACTTTC
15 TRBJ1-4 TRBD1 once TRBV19 CASGGTGGLGEKLFF TGTGCCAGTGGTGGTACAGGGGGCTTGGGTGAAAAACTGTTTTTT
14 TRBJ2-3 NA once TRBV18 CASSLGDFSDTQYF TGTGCCAGCTCCCTCGGGGACTTCTCAGATACGCAGTATTTT
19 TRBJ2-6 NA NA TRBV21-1 CASRFVPPGQSSGANVLTF TGTGCCAGCAGATTCGTACCTCCGGGACAGAGCTCTGGGGCCAACGTCCTGACTTTC
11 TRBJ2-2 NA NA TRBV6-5 CASSWIGELFF TGTGCCAGCAGTTGGATTGGGGAGCTGTTTTTT
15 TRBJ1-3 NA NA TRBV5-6 CASSTRRVIGNTIYF TGTGCCAGCAGCACCCGACGGGTGATTGGAAACACCATATATTTT
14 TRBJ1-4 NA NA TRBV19 CASSTGATNEKLFF TGTGCCAGTAGTACGGGGGCAACTAATGAAAAACTGTTTTTT
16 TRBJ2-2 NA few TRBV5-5 CASSSNAGFPTGELFF TGTGCCAGCAGCTCAAACGCGGGCTTCCCCACCGGGGAGCTGTTTTTT
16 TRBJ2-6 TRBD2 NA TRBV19 CASSPRGESGANVLTF TGTGCCAGTAGTCCACGGGGGGAGTCTGGGGCCAACGTCCTGACTTTC
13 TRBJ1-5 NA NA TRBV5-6 CASSLGRLKPQHF TGTGCCAGCAGCTTGGGCCGGTTAAAGCCCCAGCATTTT
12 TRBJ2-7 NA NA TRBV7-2 CASSLVSYEQYF TGTGCCAGCAGCTTAGTGTCCTACGAGCAGTACTTC
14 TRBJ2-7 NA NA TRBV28 CASSLEGPPNWQYF TGTGCCAGCAGTCTGGAGGGGCCGCCCAACTGGCAGTACTTC
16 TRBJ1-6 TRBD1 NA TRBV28 CASALPGTGHNSPLHF TGTGCCAGCGCACTCCCCGGGACAGGCCATAATTCACCCCTCCACTTT
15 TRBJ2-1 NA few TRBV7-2 CASRLEGSLYNEQFF TGTGCCAGCAGGCTAGAAGGGTCGTTGTACAATGAGCAGTTCTTC